Below are 18 T cell receptor beta chains sequenced from a single sample in a study of blood T cell repertoires in COVID-19. Libraries were prepared by immunoSEQ multiplex PCR; TCRdb keeps only in-frame clonotypes and omits some of them. This sample carries roughly 370,000 clones, just under 90% of them seen once, and the ten largest clones take approximately 9.3%. Sequences were obtained from PBMCs or T cells enriched from blood (not recorded which). Source of these receptors: a woman in her forties or fifties who had recovered from COVID-19.

The genes are TRBV12-3 or TRBV12-4 and TRBJ1-2; 7 nucleotides align to TRBD1. V trimming: 6 bases; J trimming: 3 bases; junction bases outside the gene matches: 4. CDR3 length equals 13 residues. DNA for the CDR3: TGTGCCAGCAGCTATACAGGGGACTATGGCTACACCTTC. Its protein product is CASSYTGDYGYTF.

The chain joins TRBV5-1 to TRBJ1-5; 7 bases map to TRBD1. CDR3 length: 14 residues. The J segment lost 4 bases and the V segment lost 2 bases, leaving 3 bases of the junction unmatched. Germline values: CDR1 SGHRS, CDR2 YFSETQ. In DNA form, the CDR3 reads TGCGCCAGCAGCTTAGGGACAGAGAATCAGCCCCAGCATTTT. Amino acid sequence: CASSLGTENQPQHF.

The rearrangement joins TRBV18 to TRBJ1-2; D gene uncertain. V shed 4 bases and J shed 4 bases, with 10 bases lying between them. The CDR3 length is 13 residues. The germline CDR1 and CDR2 sequences are KGHSH and LQKENI. This chain's CDR3 is CASSLTGIYGYTF. DNA for the CDR3: TGTGCCAGCTCACTCACGGGGATCTATGGCTACACCTTC.

This rearrangement joins TRBV5-1 to TRBJ1-1; D is unresolved. V lost 4 bases and J lost 2, with 6 bases in between. The CDR3 runs 12 residues. Germline V lookup: CDR1 SGHRS, CDR2 YFSETQ. The CDR3, as DNA: TGCGCCAGCAGCCTTACTAACACTGAAGCTTTCTTT. Its protein is CASSLTNTEAFF.

V usage is TRBV15 and J usage is TRBJ1-1; tentatively, D is TRBD1 (5 bases). Germline CDR1 and CDR2: LNHNV and YYDKDF (reference sequence). The CDR3 has 15 amino acids. Trimming stripped 5 bases from V and 4 bases from J, with 17 bases between. The CDR3 DNA sequence: TGTGCCACCAGCCCCCCCACACTAAGGGGCACTGAAGCTTTCTTT. This sequence encodes CATSPPTLRGTEAFF.

This chain links TRBV30 with TRBJ1-1; the D gene is possibly TRBD1 (6 bases). Per the germline V gene, CDR1 is GTSNPN and CDR2 is SVGIG (reference sequence). V lost 3 bases, J lost 0 bases, and 8 bases lay in between. The CDR3 has 13 residues. The CDR3 bases are TGTGCCTGGAGCCCAGGGGTGAACACTGAAGCTTTCTTT. It is translated as CAWSPGVNTEAFF. The whole variable domain, remainder taken from reference TRBV30 and TRBJ1-1, is SQTIHQWPATLVQPVGSPLSLECTVEGTSNPNLYWYRQAAGRGLQLLFYSVGIGQISSEVPQNLSASRPQDRQFILSSKKLLLSDSGFYLCAWSPGVNTEAFFGQGTRLTVV.

This clone was observed a handful of times. This chain joins TRBV7-2 and TRBJ2-1; 10 bases align to TRBD2. CDR1 and CDR2 from the germline V gene are SGHTA and FQGNSA. Losses at the gene ends were 0 bases for V and 9 bases for J; bases not matched to a gene: 5. The CDR3 contains 15 residues. In DNA form, the CDR3 reads TGTGCCAGCAGCTTAGCCAGCGGGGGGGCCGGTGAGCAGTTCTTC. This encodes CASSLASGGAGEQFF.

This chain uses TRBV19 with TRBJ2-3; a weak D match, TRBD1 (5 bases). V was clipped by 4 bases and J by 0 bases, with 14 bases between them. Germline CDR1 is LNHDA and CDR2 is SQIVND (reference sequence). The CDR3 runs to 16 residues. Here the CDR3 DNA reads TGTGCCAGTAGTAGGACCAGACAGTCTAGCACAGATACGCAGTATTTT. This codes for CASSRTRQSSTDTQYF.

V and J are TRBV18 and TRBJ2-3; a possible D gene is TRBD2 (6 bases). V lost 0 bases and J lost 0, with 10 bases in between. The germline gives CDR1 KGHSH, CDR2 LQKENI. The CDR3 contains 16 residues. The CDR3 bases are TGTGCCAGCTCACCACCGTATGGGGGGAGCACAGATACGCAGTATTTT. Its protein is CASSPPYGGSTDTQYF. The complete variable domain, with remaining parts taken from reference TRBV18 and TRBJ2-3, reads NAGVMQNPRHLVRRRGQEARLRCSPMKGHSHVYWYRQLPEEGLKFMVYLQKENIIDESGMPKERFSAEFPKEGPSILRIQQVVRGDSAAYFCASSPPYGGSTDTQYFGPGTRLTVL.

This clone was picked up a small number of times. V gene TRBV18 combines with J gene TRBJ1-5; possible D gene TRBD1, 6 bases. Germline CDR1 is KGHSH and CDR2 is LQKENI. The length of the CDR3 is 14 residues. V dropped 3 bases and J dropped 10 bases, with 16 bases sitting between them. CDR3 sequence: CASSPPDSLRPQHF. Here the CDR3 DNA reads TGTGCCAGCTCACCCCCGGACAGCCTGCGTCCCCAGCATTTT.

The chain is built from TRBV19 and TRBJ1-2; 8 positions match TRBD1. Unmatched junction bases numbered 8, after V lost 5 bases and J lost 3 bases. The germline CDR1 and CDR2 sequences are LNHDA and SQIVND (reference sequence). The CDR3 has 15 amino acids. The DNA for the CDR3 is TGTGCCAGTAGTCCAGGGACAGGCGTCTACTATGGCTACACCTTC. Translated, it gives CASSPGTGVYYGYTF.

This chain joins TRBV3-1 (or the pseudogene TRBV3-2) and TRBJ1-2, with D possibly being TRBD1 (6 bases). Deletions cut 4 bases from V and 1 base from J, with 19 bases between. The CDR3 is 17 residues long. Germline V CDR1 and CDR2: LGHDT, YNNKEL (reference sequence). Here the CDR3 DNA reads TGTGCCAGCAGCCCCCAAATTGGGACAAGAGTTAACTATGGCTACACCTTC. Protein: CASSPQIGTRVNYGYTF.

The chain is built from TRBV3-1 (or the pseudogene TRBV3-2) and TRBJ1-2; maybe TRBD1 (6 bases). The germline gives CDR1 LGHDT, CDR2 YNNKEL (reference sequence). Trimming removed 4 bases at V and 3 bases at J, with 15 bases between. This CDR3 is built from 15 residues. DNA for the CDR3: TGTGCCAGCAGCCGAGGCGGGGGGCTGGACTATGGCTACACCTTC. The encoded protein is CASSRGGGLDYGYTF.

This rearrangement joins TRBV5-8 to TRBJ1-4; 7 bases line up with TRBD1. Germline V lookup: CDR1 SGHTS, CDR2 YDEGEE. Unmatched junction bases numbered 8, after V lost 4 bases and J lost 8 bases. The length of the CDR3 is 14 residues. The CDR3 sequence: CASSLTGIEEKLFF. The CDR3 coding sequence is TGTGCCAGCAGCCTGACAGGGATTGAGGAAAAACTGTTTTTT.

This clone showed up just once. This CDR3 reads CASSLDHGRGTGELFF. The CDR3 DNA sequence: TGTGCCAGCAGCTTAGACCACGGGCGGGGCACCGGGGAGCTGTTTTTT. This chain links TRBV7-6 with TRBJ2-2; TRBD2 is a possible D gene (6 bases). Germline CDR1 SGHVS, CDR2 FNYEAQ. CDR3 length: 16 residues. The germline V and J ends were trimmed by 1 base and 4 bases, with 13 bases remaining between them.

This clone has just a few counts. The chain carries TRBV12-3 or TRBV12-4 and TRBJ1-2; D is uncertain. This CDR3 has 13 amino acids. V was trimmed by 6 bases and J by 0 bases, leaving 8 bases between them. CDR3 amino acids: CASSGLANYGYTF. The CDR3 DNA reads TGTGCCAGCAGCGGACTAGCTAACTATGGCTACACCTTC.

The chain is built from TRBV10-3 and TRBJ1-5, with no clear D. CDR1 is ENHRY and CDR2 is SYGVKD in the germline V gene. This CDR3 is built from 15 residues. V was clipped by 3 bases and J by 1 base, with 10 bases between them. CDR3 loop: CAISDPTVSNQPQHF. DNA for the CDR3: TGTGCCATCAGTGACCCCACAGTGAGCAATCAGCCCCAGCATTTT.

In its sample, this clone was seen once. CDR3 amino acids: CASSLGRGGPPDTQYF. As DNA, the CDR3 is TGTGCCAGCAGTTTGGGGCGGGGGGGCCCTCCAGATACGCAGTATTTT. The J gene is TRBJ2-3, the V gene TRBV27, with TRBD2 matching 9 bases. Per germline, CDR1 MNHEY and CDR2 SMNVEV (reference sequence). The CDR3 covers 16 residues. Unmatched junction bases numbered 8, after V lost 3 bases and J lost 4 bases.